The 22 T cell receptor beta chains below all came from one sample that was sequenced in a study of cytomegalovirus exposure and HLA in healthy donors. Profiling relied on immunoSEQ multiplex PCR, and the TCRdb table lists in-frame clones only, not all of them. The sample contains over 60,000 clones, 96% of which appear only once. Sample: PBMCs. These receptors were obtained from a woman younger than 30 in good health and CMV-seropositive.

CDR3 region: CASSVTGSSYNEQFF. The CDR3 DNA reads as TGTGCCAGCAGTGTTACCGGGAGCTCCTACAATGAGCAGTTCTTC. This chain connects TRBV6-1 to TRBJ2-1; possibly TRBD2 for D (6 bases). Trimming left V 4 bases short and J 0 bases short, with 10 bases between. Germline CDR1 is MNHNS and CDR2 is SASEGT. The CDR3 covers 15 residues.

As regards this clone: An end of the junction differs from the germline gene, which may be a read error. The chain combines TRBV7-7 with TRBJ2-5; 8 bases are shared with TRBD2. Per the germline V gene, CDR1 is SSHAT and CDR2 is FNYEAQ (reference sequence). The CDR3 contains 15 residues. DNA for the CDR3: TGTGCTAGCAGCCCTCGCGGGAGGCCAGGGGAGACCCAGTACTTC. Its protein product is CASSPRGRPGETQYF.

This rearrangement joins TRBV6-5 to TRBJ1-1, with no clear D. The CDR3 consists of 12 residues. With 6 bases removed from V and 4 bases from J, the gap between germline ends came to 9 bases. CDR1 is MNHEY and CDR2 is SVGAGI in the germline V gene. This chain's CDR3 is CASRGRSTEAFF. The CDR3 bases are TGTGCCAGCAGGGGCAGGTCCACTGAAGCTTTCTTT.

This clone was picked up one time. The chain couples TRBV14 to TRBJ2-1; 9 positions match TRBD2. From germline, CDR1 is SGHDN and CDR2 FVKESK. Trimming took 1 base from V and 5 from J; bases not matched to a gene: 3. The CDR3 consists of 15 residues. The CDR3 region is CASSQGTSANNEQFF. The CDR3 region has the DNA TGTGCCAGCAGCCAAGGGACTAGCGCGAACAATGAGCAGTTCTTC.

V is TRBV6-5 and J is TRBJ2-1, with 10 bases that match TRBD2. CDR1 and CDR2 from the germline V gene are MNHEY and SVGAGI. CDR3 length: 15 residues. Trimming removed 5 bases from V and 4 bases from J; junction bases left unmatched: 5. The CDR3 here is CASSHGLADYNEQFF. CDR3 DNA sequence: TGTGCCAGCAGTCACGGACTAGCGGATTACAATGAGCAGTTCTTC.

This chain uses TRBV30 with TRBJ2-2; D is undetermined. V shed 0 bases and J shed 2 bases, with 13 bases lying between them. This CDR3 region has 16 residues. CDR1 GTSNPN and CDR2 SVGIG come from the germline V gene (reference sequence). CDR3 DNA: TGTGCCTGGAGTGTACTCGGTAAATCCAACACCGGGGAGCTGTTTTTT. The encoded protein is CAWSVLGKSNTGELFF.

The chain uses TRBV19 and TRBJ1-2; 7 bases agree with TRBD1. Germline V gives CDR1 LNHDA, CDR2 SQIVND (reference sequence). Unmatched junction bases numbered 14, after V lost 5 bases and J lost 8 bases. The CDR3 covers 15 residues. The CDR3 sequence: CASSAQPRDRSGYTF. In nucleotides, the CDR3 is TGTGCCAGTAGTGCCCAGCCCCGGGACAGATCCGGCTACACCTTC. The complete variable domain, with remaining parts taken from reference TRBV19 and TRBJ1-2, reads DGGITQSPKYLFRKEGQNVTLSCEQNLNHDAMYWYRQDPGQGLRLIYYSQIVNDFQKGDIAEGYSVSREKKESFPLTVTSAQKNPTAFYLCASSAQPRDRSGYTFGSGTRLTVV.

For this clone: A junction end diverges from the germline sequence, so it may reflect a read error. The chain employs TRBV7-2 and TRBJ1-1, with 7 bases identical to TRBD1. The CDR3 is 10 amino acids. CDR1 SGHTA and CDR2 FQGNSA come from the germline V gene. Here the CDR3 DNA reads TGTGCCAGCAGCTTATCCGGGACAGATTTT. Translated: CASSLSGTDF.

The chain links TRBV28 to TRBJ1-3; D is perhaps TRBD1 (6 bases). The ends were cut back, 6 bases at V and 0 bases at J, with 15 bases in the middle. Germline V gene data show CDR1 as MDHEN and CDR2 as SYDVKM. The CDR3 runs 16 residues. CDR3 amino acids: CASRETGLSSGNTIYF. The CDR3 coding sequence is TGTGCCAGCAGAGAGACAGGCTTGAGCTCTGGAAACACCATATATTTT.

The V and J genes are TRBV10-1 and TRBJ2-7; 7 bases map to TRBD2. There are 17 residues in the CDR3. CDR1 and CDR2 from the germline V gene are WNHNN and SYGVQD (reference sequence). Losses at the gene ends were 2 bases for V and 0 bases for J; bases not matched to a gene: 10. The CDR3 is CASSERLAAVSSYEQYF. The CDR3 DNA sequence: TGCGCCAGCAGTGAGAGGCTAGCGGCGGTAAGCTCCTACGAGCAGTACTTC.

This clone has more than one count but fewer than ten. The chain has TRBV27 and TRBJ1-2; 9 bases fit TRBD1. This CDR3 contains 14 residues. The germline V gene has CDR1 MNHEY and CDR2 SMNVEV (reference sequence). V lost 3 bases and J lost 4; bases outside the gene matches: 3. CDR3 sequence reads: CASSFNRGRYGYTF. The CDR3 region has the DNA TGTGCCAGCAGTTTCAACAGGGGGCGCTATGGCTACACCTTC.

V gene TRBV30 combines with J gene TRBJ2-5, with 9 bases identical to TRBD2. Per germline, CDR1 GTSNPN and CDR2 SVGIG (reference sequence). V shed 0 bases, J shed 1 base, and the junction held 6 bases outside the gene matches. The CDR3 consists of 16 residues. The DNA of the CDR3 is TGTGCCTGGAGTGTCGCCCTAGCGGGACTCCAAGAGACCCAGTACTTC. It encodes CAWSVALAGLQETQYF.

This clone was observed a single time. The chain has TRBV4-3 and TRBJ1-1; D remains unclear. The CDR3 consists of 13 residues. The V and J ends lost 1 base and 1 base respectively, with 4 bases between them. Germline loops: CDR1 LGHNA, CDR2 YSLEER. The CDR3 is CASSQAGNTEAFF. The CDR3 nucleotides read TGCGCCAGCAGCCAAGCAGGGAACACTGAAGCTTTCTTT.

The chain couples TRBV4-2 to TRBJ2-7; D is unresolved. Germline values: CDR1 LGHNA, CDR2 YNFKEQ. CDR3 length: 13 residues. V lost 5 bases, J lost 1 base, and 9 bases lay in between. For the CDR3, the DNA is TGTGCCAGCAGCGCCCCGGGTTCCTACGAGCAGTACTTC. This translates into CASSAPGSYEQYF.

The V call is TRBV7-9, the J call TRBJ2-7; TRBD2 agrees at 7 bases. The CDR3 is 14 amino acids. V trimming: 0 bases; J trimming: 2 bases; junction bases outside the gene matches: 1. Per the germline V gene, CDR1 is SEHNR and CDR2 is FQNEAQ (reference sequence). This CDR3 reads CASSLAGGTYEQYF. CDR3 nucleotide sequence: TGTGCCAGCAGCTTAGCGGGAGGGACCTACGAGCAGTACTTC.

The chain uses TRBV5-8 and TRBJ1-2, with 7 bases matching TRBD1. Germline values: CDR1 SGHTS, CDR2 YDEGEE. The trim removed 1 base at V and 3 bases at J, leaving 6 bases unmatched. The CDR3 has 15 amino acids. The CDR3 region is CASSLKGAGYYGYTF. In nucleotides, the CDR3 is TGTGCCAGCAGCTTGAAGGGGGCTGGATACTATGGCTACACCTTC.

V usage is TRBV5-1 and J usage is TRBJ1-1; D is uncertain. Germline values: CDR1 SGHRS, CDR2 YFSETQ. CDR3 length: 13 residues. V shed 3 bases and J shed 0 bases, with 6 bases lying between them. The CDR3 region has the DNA TGCGCCAGCAGCTCCGGAGTGAACACTGAAGCTTTCTTT. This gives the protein CASSSGVNTEAFF.

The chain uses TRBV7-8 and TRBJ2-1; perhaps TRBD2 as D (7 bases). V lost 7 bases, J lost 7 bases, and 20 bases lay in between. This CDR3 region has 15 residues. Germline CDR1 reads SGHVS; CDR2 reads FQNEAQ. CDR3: CASIGPGGGGNEQFF. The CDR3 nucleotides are TGTGCCAGCATAGGACCCGGGGGAGGGGGAAATGAGCAGTTCTTC.

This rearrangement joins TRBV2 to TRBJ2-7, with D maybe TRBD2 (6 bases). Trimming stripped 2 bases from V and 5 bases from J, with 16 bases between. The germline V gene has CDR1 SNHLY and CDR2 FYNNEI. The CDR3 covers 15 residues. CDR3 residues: CASSEMRAGYDEQYF. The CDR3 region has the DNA TGTGCCAGCAGTGAAATGCGGGCGGGATATGACGAGCAGTACTTC.

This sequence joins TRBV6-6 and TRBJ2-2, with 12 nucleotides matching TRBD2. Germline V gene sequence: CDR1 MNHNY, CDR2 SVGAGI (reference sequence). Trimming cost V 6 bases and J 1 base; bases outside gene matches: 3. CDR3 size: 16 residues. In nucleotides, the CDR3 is TGTGCCAGCAGACGGACTAGCGGGAAGAACACCGGGGAGCTGTTTTTT. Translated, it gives CASRRTSGKNTGELFF.

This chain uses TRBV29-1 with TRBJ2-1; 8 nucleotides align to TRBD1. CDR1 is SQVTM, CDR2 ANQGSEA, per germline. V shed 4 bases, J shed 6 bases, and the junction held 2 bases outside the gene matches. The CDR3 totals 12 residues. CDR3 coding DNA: TGCAGCGTTGGACAGGGGAGCAATGAGCAGTTCTTC. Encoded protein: CSVGQGSNEQFF.

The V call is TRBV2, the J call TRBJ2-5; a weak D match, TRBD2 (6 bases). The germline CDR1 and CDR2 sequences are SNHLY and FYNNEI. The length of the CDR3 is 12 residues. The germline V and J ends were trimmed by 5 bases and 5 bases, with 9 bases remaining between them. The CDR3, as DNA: TGTGCCAGCAGTATTCTAGCGGAGACCCAGTACTTC. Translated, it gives CASSILAETQYF.